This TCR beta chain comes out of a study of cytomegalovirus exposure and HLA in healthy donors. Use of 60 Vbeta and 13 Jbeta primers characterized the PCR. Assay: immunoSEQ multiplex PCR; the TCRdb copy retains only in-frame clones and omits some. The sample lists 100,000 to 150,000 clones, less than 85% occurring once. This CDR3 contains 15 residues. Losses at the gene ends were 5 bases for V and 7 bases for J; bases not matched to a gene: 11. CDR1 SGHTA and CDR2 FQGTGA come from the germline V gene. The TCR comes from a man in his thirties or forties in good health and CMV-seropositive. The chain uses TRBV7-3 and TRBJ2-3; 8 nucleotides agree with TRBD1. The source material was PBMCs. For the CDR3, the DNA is TGTGCCAGCAGCGACGGAGGACAGGGTAGAAATACGCAGTATTTT. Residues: CASSDGGQGRNTQYF.